This TCR beta chain was obtained from a study of T cells in localized non-small cell lung cancer (dated by TCRdb to about 2020). About the investigation overall: The study examined T cell repertoires in approximately 240 patients with early-stage NSCLC and compared tumors with uninvolved tumor-adjacent lungs. The cohort comprised approximately 240 treatment-naïve NSCLC patients with resected, localized lung tumors. The mean age of the NSCLC patients was under 70 years, with 130 or so men and 110 or so women. Paper-wide results and their limitations: The highest T cell clonality was observed in uninvolved tumor-adjacent lung, where clonality exceeded that of tumor, suggesting that antigenic responses were more focused in uninvolved tumor-adjacent lung. Since the design was exploratory, TCR variables were selected using unadjusted p-values with no false-discovery rate correction. Of the top 100 tumor clones, a median of around 57 were detected in paired uninvolved adjacent lung; approximately 28 were also among that lung's top 100. Higher blood T cell density associated with longer overall survival, while higher adjacent-lung clonality associated with shorter survival. Because multi-region tumor sequencing was not performed, intratumor heterogeneity could not be ruled out.

Remarks on this clone: The antigen this receptor binds is unknown. Per-base qualities were not stored, and no clone one base away is much larger.

At diagnosis, tumor, uninvolved tumor-adjacent lung and peripheral blood were collected and then preserved as a mix of FFPE and fresh-frozen material. TCR beta CDR3 regions were sequenced from DNA using the immunoSEQ Assay. Per the authors' processing: T cell density was computed as TCR beta template counts normalized to usable DNA estimated by amplifying housekeeping genes. Using the preseqR package, richness was estimated by extrapolating to 120,000 templates for tissue samples and 400,000 templates for PBMC samples. Clonality was calculated as one minus Pielou's evenness. Tissue-enriched TCRs were identified through differential abundance testing performed on productive amino-acid clonotypes, with a minimum total count of 5 and an alpha of 0.1. The Jaccard Index and the Morisita Overlap Index were used to quantify repertoire overlap between compartments. GLIPH clustered TCR beta CDR3s with public tetramer-defined viral CDR3s; viral motifs required at least three viral sequences plus V-gene enrichment. TCRdb re-hosts the immuneACCESS table, in-frame sequences only. Its copies lack some clones; in the studies checked, an unresolved V gene accounts for under half of them, and the cause for the rest is not known. V, J and clone size derive from that table, while D and trimming were established from the DNA sequence. The sample profile shows about 1,400 clones; roughly 38% of them were found once. In total, the top ten clones hold approximately 8.8% of the sample.

The CDR3 runs 14 amino acids, cysteine and phenylalanine included. The read is trimmed to its CDR3 DNA, 42 bases read in frame from base 1. Clipping removes 2 bases from V and 2 bases from J, with 5 as the unmatched junction base count. In the germline V gene (reference sequence), CDR1 corresponds to GTSNPN and CDR2 to SVGIG. The clonotype was recovered from an older male donor with stage I squamous cell lung carcinoma. The chain was built from TRBV30 and TRBJ1-1, with 7 bases in between that match TRBD1. Sequenced material: lung tumor tissue, taken before any cancer treatment. The DNA sequence is given as TGTGCCTGGAGTTTGGGACAGATAAACACTGAAGCTTTCTTT. This codes for CAWSLGQINTEAFF.